These 9 T cell receptor beta chains share one sample of origin, sequenced in a study of blood T cells in healthy people across ages. For the second PCR, which ran for roughly 7 to 11 cycles, a sample-barcoded 5' primer and a J-beta primer mix were used. TCRdb ran MiXCR on the 5' RACE reads and lists one entry per CDR3 protein. Here the sample spans 900,000 to 950,000 distinct CDR3 sequences, just under 30% being singletons. The sample was also linked to a second study, of T cells of mothers and their children.

Sequencing was performed on blood. Receptors originate from a woman between 35 and 50 years old in good health.

In this sample, this clonotype turned up a few times. This sequence joins TRBV3-1 and TRBJ1-5, with 9 positions matching TRBD1. The V and J ends lost 4 bases and 7 bases, in that order; junction bases with no gene match: 11. The CDR3 is made up of 16 amino acids. In germline, CDR1 is LGHDT, CDR2 YNNKEL (reference sequence). The CDR3 nucleotides are TGTGCCAGCAGCCCCCTCCCGGGACAGGGTATCCAGCCCCAGCATTTT. This sequence encodes CASSPLPGQGIQPQHF.

This clonotype was observed many times. The chain has TRBV9 and TRBJ1-2; no reliable D call. Deletions cut 0 bases from V and 3 bases from J, with 6 bases between. The CDR3 extends over 13 amino acids. The germline CDR1 and CDR2 sequences are SGDLS and YYNGEE. The CDR3 is CASSVEGDYGYTF. DNA of the CDR3: TGTGCCAGCAGCGTAGAAGGAGACTATGGCTACACCTTC.

A few counts support this clonotype. This chain joins TRBV30 and TRBJ1-6, with TRBD1 identical over 8 bases. Germline assignment: CDR1 GTSNPN and CDR2 SVGIG (reference sequence). The CDR3 totals 14 residues. Trimming took 3 bases from V and 6 from J; bases not matched to a gene: 4. The chain's CDR3 is CAWSRGQTNSPLHF. CDR3 sequence (DNA): TGTGCCTGGAGCAGGGGGCAGACTAATTCACCCCTCCACTTT.

This clonotype was recorded a few times. The rearrangement links TRBV11-2 to TRBJ2-1, with D hard to call. The CDR3 spans 15 residues. Trimming left V 8 bases short and J 0 bases short, with 14 bases between. Germline values: CDR1 SGHAT, CDR2 FQNNGV. The CDR3 reads CASGQTGSSYNEQFF. For the CDR3, the DNA is TGTGCCAGCGGTCAAACGGGTAGCTCCTACAATGAGCAGTTCTTC.

The CDR3 DNA reads TGTGCCAGCAGCCGCGCGGGCTGGAATCAGCCCCAGCATTTT. This sequence encodes CASSRAGWNQPQHF. The chain employs TRBV12-3 or TRBV12-4 and TRBJ1-5; D call uncertain. CDR3 size: 14 residues. V gave up 6 bases and J gave up 4 bases, with 13 bases separating them.

This clonotype was seen once. A much larger clone differs from this one at a single base, so this may be a read error. The J gene is TRBJ2-4, the V gene TRBV20-1; D uncertain. The V gene's germline CDR1 is DFQATT and CDR2 SNEGSKA (reference sequence). This CDR3 contains 15 residues. Trimming removed 2 bases from V and 0 bases from J, with 11 bases in between. The CDR3 region has the DNA TGCAGTGCTAGAAACGCGGACCCAGCCAAAAACATTCAGTACTTC. Amino acid sequence: CSARNADPAKNIQYF.

The gene calls are TRBV10-1 and TRBJ2-1, with D perhaps matching TRBD1 or TRBD2 (5 bases each). This CDR3 comprises 16 residues. V lost 3 bases to trimming and J lost 4 bases, with 16 bases between them. Germline CDR1 and CDR2: WNHNN and SYGVQD (reference sequence). The CDR3 sequence is CASSDPGQAGYNEQFF. CDR3 coding DNA: TGCGCCAGCAGTGACCCGGGGCAGGCGGGTTACAATGAGCAGTTCTTC.

This clonotype was seen only a few times. This chain connects TRBV20-1 to TRBJ1-1, with 8 positions matching TRBD1. In germline, CDR1 is DFQATT, CDR2 SNEGSKA (reference sequence). V dropped 1 base and J dropped 10; count of bases not matched to a gene: 8. The CDR3 runs 13 residues. CDR3 sequence (DNA): TGCAGTGCTAGAGGAGGACAGGGCGAACGAGCTTTCTTT. Protein sequence: CSARGGQGERAFF.

The genes are TRBV7-2 and TRBJ2-5, with TRBD2 as a possible D gene (6 bases). The ends were cut back, 2 bases at V and 2 bases at J, with 12 bases in the middle. CDR3 length: 15 amino acids. Germline CDR1 SGHTA, CDR2 FQGNSA. As DNA, the CDR3 is TGTGCCAGCAGCTTAAGCGCGGGGTCACAAGAGACCCAGTACTTC. This codes for CASSLSAGSQETQYF. The complete variable domain, with remaining parts taken from reference TRBV7-2 and TRBJ2-5, reads GAGVSQSPSNKVTEKGKDVELRCDPISGHTALYWYRQSLGQGLEFLIYFQGNSAPDKSGLPSDRFSAERTGGSVSTLTIQRTQQEDSAVYLCASSLSAGSQETQYFGPGTRLLVL.